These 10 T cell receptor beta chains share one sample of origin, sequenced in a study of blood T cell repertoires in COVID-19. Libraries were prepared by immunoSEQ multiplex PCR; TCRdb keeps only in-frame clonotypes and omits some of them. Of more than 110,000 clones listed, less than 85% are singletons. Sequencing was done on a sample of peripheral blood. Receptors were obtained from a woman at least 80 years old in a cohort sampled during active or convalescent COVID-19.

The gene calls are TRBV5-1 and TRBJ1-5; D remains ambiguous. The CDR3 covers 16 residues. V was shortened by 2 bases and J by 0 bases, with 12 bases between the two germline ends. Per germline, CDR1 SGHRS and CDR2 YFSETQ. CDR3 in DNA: TGCGCCAGCAGCTTTCTCCCGAGAAATAGCAATCAGCCCCAGCATTTT. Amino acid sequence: CASSFLPRNSNQPQHF. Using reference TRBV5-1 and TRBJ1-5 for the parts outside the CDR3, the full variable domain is KAGVTQTPRYLIKTRGQQVTLSCSPISGHRSVSWYQQTPGQGLQFLFEYFSETQRNKGNFPGRFSGRQFSNSRSEMNVSTLELGDSALYLCASSFLPRNSNQPQHFGDGTRLSIL.

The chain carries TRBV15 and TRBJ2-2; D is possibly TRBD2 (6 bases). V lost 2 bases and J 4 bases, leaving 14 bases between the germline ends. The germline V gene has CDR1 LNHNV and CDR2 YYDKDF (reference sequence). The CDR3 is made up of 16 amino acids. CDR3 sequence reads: CATSRIVAGFTGELFF. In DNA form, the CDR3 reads TGTGCCACCAGCAGAATTGTGGCGGGGTTCACCGGGGAGCTGTTTTTT.

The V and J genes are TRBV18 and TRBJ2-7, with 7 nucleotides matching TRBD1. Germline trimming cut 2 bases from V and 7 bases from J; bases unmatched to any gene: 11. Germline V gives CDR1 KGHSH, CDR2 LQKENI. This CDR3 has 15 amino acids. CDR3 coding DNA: TGTGCCAGCTCACCATATTCAGGGGGTGGCGGAGAGCAGTACTTC. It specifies CASSPYSGGGGEQYF.

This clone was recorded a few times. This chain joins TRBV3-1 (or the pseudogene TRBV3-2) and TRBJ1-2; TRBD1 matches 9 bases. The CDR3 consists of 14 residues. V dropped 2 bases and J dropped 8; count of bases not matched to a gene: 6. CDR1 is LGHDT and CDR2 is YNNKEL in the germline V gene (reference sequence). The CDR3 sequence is CASSQKLGTGGYTF. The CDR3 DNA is TGTGCCAGCAGCCAAAAGTTGGGGACAGGGGGCTACACCTTC.

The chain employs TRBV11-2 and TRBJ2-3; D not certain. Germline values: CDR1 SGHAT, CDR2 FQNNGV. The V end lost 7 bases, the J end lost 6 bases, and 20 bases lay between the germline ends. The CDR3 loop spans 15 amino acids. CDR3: CASNPLMSGSDTQYF. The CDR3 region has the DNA TGTGCCAGCAATCCTTTAATGAGTGGTTCGGATACGCAGTATTTT.

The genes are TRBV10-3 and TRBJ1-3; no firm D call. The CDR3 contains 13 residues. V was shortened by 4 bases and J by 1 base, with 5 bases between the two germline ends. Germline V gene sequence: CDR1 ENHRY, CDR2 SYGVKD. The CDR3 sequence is CAISAGSGNTIYF. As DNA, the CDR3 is TGTGCCATCAGTGCGGGGTCTGGAAACACCATATATTTT.

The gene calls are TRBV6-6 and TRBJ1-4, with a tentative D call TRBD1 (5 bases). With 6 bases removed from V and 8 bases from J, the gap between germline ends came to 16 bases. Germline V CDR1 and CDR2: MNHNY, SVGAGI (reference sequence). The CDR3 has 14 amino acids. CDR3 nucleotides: TGTGCCAGCAGCCGGGACGCGGGGGGGGAAAAACTGTTTTTT. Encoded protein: CASSRDAGGEKLFF.

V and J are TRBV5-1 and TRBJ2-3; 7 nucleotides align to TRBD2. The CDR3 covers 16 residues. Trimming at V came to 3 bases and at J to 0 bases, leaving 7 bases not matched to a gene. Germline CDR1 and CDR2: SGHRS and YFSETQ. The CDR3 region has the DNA TGCGCCAGCAGCTGGGGGTCTAGCGGAAGCACAGATACGCAGTATTTT. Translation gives CASSWGSSGSTDTQYF.

DNA of the CDR3: TGCAGTGCTAGTCCAGCGGGGAGGACAGATACGCAGTATTTT. Its protein is CSASPAGRTDTQYF. The V call is TRBV20-1, the J call TRBJ2-3; 7 positions match TRBD2. The germline CDR1 and CDR2 sequences are DFQATT and SNEGSKA (reference sequence). Unmatched junction bases numbered 6, after V lost 3 bases and J lost 3 bases. There are 14 residues in the CDR3.

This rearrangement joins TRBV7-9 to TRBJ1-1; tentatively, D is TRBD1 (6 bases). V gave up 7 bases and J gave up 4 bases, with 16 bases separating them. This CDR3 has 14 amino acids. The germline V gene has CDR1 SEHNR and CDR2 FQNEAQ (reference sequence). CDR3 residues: CASNDRGAGTEAFF. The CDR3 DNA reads TGTGCCAGCAATGACCGGGGGGCCGGCACTGAAGCTTTCTTT.